The rows below give T cell receptor beta chains drawn from one sample of a study of cytomegalovirus exposure and HLA in healthy donors. Measured with immunoSEQ multiplex PCR; TCRdb has only the in-frame clones, and not every one. The table records under 90,000 clones, around 89% of them present only once. Sequenced: PBMCs. These receptors were taken from a man between 18 and 35 years old in good health and CMV-seronegative. The CDR3 runs from the conserved cysteine through the conserved F or W. A D gene is named only where the DNA matches it firmly. Where a row states a size, it is once, few, many or the class of an expanded clone; other rows omit it.

clone size: .; J gene: TRBJ2-1; V gene: TRBV28; D gene: TRBD2; CDR3 DNA: TGTGCCAGCAGTTCCTCGGGACTAGGGGGAGGTGAGCAGTTCTTC; CDR3 protein: CASSSSGLGGGEQFF
clone size: .; J gene: TRBJ1-6; V gene: TRBV6-1; D gene: .; CDR3 DNA: TGTGCCAGCAGTGAAGTATGGGGAGATAATTCACCCCTCCACTTT; CDR3 protein: CASSEVWGDNSPLHF
clone size: .; J gene: TRBJ1-3; V gene: TRBV19; D gene: .; CDR3 DNA: TGTGCCAGTAGCGATGCCGGGACAATAAGAAACACCATATATTTT; CDR3 protein: CASSDAGTIRNTIYF
clone size: .; J gene: TRBJ2-1; V gene: TRBV13; D gene: .; CDR3 DNA: TGTGCCAGCAGTCGGGAAGACAATGAGCAGTTCTTC; CDR3 protein: CASSREDNEQFF
clone size: .; J gene: TRBJ1-2; V gene: TRBV5-5; D gene: TRBD1; CDR3 DNA: TGTGCCAGCAGCTTAGGACAGGGAAACTATGGCTACACCTTC; CDR3 protein: CASSLGQGNYGYTF
clone size: .; J gene: TRBJ2-3; V gene: TRBV5-1; D gene: .; CDR3 DNA: TGCGCCAGCAGCTTCGGGGGAGGAGATACGCAGTATTTT; CDR3 protein: CASSFGGGDTQYF
clone size: medium-sized; J gene: TRBJ2-7; V gene: TRBV4-3; D gene: .; CDR3 DNA: TGCGCCAGCAGCCAAAATAGGGGGTACGAGCAGTACTTC; CDR3 protein: CASSQNRGYEQYF
clone size: .; J gene: TRBJ2-1; V gene: TRBV7-7; D gene: .; CDR3 DNA: TGTGCTAGCAGCTTAGGCGCTAGTTATGAGCAGTTCTTC; CDR3 protein: CASSLGASYEQFF
clone size: .; J gene: TRBJ2-7; V gene: TRBV23-1; D gene: .; CDR3 DNA: TGCGCCAGCAGTCGACTGGGGCAGCCGACCAAAAACTACGAGCAGTACTTC; CDR3 protein: CASSRLGQPTKNYEQYF
clone size: .; J gene: TRBJ2-1; V gene: TRBV6-1; D gene: .; CDR3 DNA: TGTGCCAGCAGTGATCGGGTACTAGATGACAATGAGCAGTTCTTC; CDR3 protein: CASSDRVLDDNEQFF
clone size: .; J gene: TRBJ2-5; V gene: TRBV5-1; D gene: .; CDR3 DNA: TGCGCCAGCAGCTTTGCTGGCAGGCAAGAGACCCAGTACTTC; CDR3 protein: CASSFAGRQETQYF
clone size: .; J gene: TRBJ2-7; V gene: TRBV11-2; D gene: .; CDR3 DNA: TGTGCCAGCAGCTTAGCGGGTCGAAAGCAGTACTTC; CDR3 protein: CASSLAGRKQYF
clone size: medium-sized; J gene: TRBJ2-3; V gene: TRBV6-4; D gene: .; CDR3 DNA: TGTGCCAGCAGTGACTCGGCAGGGGCCACAGATACGCAGTATTTT; CDR3 protein: CASSDSAGATDTQYF
clone size: .; J gene: TRBJ2-1; V gene: TRBV7-2; D gene: TRBD2; CDR3 DNA: TGTGCCAGCAGCCTGTACCTTCCTCTAGCGGGCCAATCCTACAATGAGCAGTTCTTC; CDR3 protein: CASSLYLPLAGQSYNEQFF
clone size: .; J gene: TRBJ2-7; V gene: TRBV6-1; D gene: TRBD1; CDR3 DNA: TGTGCCAGCAGTGAATTTGGGACAGGGGGATCCTACGAGCAGTACTTC; CDR3 protein: CASSEFGTGGSYEQYF
clone size: .; J gene: TRBJ2-7; V gene: TRBV5-1; D gene: .; CDR3 DNA: TGCGCCAGCAGCTTGAGTTCAGGGGACCCCTACGAGCAGTACTTC; CDR3 protein: CASSLSSGDPYEQYF
clone size: .; J gene: TRBJ2-1; V gene: TRBV14; D gene: TRBD1; CDR3 DNA: TGTGCCAGCAAAGCCCTCCCGGGACAGACCCCCAATGAGCAGTTCTTC; CDR3 protein: CASKALPGQTPNEQFF
clone size: once; J gene: TRBJ2-7; V gene: TRBV5-1; D gene: TRBD1; CDR3 DNA: TGCGCCAGCAGCTTCTTTGGGACAGGCTCCGAGCAGTACTTC; CDR3 protein: CASSFFGTGSEQYF
clone size: .; J gene: TRBJ2-5; V gene: TRBV4-3; D gene: .; CDR3 DNA: TGCGCCAGCAGCCAAGCGGCAGGAGCAGGGGAGACCCAGTACTTC; CDR3 protein: CASSQAAGAGETQYF
clone size: .; J gene: TRBJ2-2; V gene: TRBV4-2; D gene: TRBD2; CDR3 DNA: TGTGCCAGCAGCCAGCTCCGGACTAGAGGAACCGGGGAGCTGTTTTTT; CDR3 protein: CASSQLRTRGTGELFF
clone size: .; J gene: TRBJ1-5; V gene: TRBV7-8; D gene: TRBD1; CDR3 DNA: TGTGCCAGCAGCTCTGGTAACAGGGGGGCTTGGCAGCCCCAGCATTTT; CDR3 protein: CASSSGNRGAWQPQHF
clone size: .; J gene: TRBJ1-6; V gene: TRBV7-8; D gene: .; CDR3 DNA: TGTGCCAGCAGCGGGGCAATCTATAATTCACCCCTCCACTTT; CDR3 protein: CASSGAIYNSPLHF
clone size: .; J gene: TRBJ1-1; V gene: TRBV5-1; D gene: .; CDR3 DNA: TGCGCCAGCAGCTTGGACACAGCCCTACGAGCTTTCTTT; CDR3 protein: CASSLDTALRAFF
clone size: few; J gene: TRBJ2-7; V gene: TRBV27; D gene: .; CDR3 DNA: TGTGCCAGCAGTCCCTATGTGGGAGAGGTCTACGAGCAGTACTTC; CDR3 protein: CASSPYVGEVYEQYF
clone size: .; J gene: TRBJ2-7; V gene: TRBV6-6; D gene: .; CDR3 DNA: TGTGCCAGCAGACTGCTCGGGTCCCCCGCCTACGAGCAGTACTTC; CDR3 protein: CASRLLGSPAYEQYF
clone size: .; J gene: TRBJ1-4; V gene: TRBV15; D gene: .; CDR3 DNA: TGTGCCACCAGCAGAGTCTGGGGGGCAACTAATGAAAAACTGTTTTTT; CDR3 protein: CATSRVWGATNEKLFF
clone size: .; J gene: TRBJ1-6; V gene: TRBV9; D gene: TRBD1; CDR3 DNA: TGTGCCAGCAGCGTTGATGGACAGGGCTATAATTCACCCCTCCACTTT; CDR3 protein: CASSVDGQGYNSPLHF
clone size: .; J gene: TRBJ2-1; V gene: TRBV9; D gene: .; CDR3 DNA: TGTGCCAGCAGCTCCGGACTCAGACTCGACAATGAGCAGTTCTTC; CDR3 protein: CASSSGLRLDNEQFF
clone size: .; J gene: TRBJ1-4; V gene: TRBV28; D gene: .; CDR3 DNA: TGTGCCACCGTTCAAGGTCGGCGGAGGGAAAAACTGTTTTTT; CDR3 protein: CATVQGRRREKLFF
clone size: once; J gene: TRBJ1-3; V gene: TRBV28; D gene: .; CDR3 DNA: TGTGCCAGTGAAGTGGGGGGCTCTGGAAACACCATATATTTT; CDR3 protein: CASEVGGSGNTIYF
clone size: .; J gene: TRBJ2-1; V gene: TRBV4-1; D gene: .; CDR3 DNA: TGCGCCAGCAGCCAAGACTCGTCACGGGACAATGAGCAGTTCTTC; CDR3 protein: CASSQDSSRDNEQFF
clone size: .; J gene: TRBJ1-6; V gene: TRBV18; D gene: .; CDR3 DNA: TGTGCCAGCTCACAAGAGTCCCCCTTCGTGAGTTCACCCCTCCACTTT; CDR3 protein: CASSQESPFVSSPLHF
clone size: .; J gene: TRBJ2-2; V gene: TRBV10-1; D gene: TRBD2; CDR3 DNA: TGCGCCAGCAGTGAGGGGGGGCCGGCCGGGAGGGCGAACACCGGGGAGCTGTTTTTT; CDR3 protein: CASSEGGPAGRANTGELFF
clone size: .; J gene: TRBJ2-5; V gene: TRBV27; D gene: TRBD2; CDR3 DNA: TGTGCCAGCAGTTTCGGCGGGAGGGGAGAGACCCAGTACTTC; CDR3 protein: CASSFGGRGETQYF